Listed below are T cell receptor beta chains from one sample, sequenced in a study of regulatory T cells in long-lasting Graves disease. TCRdb recomputed calls from the multiplex PCR reads with MiXCR, one row per CDR3 protein. The sample has about 460,000 distinct CDR3 sequences, about 20% seen once. The input for sequencing was peripheral blood mononuclear cells (PBMCs), taken when the disease was refractory, from a patient treated with antithyroid drugs. The receptors shown here come from a female donor with Graves disease. CDR3s include the opening cysteine and the closing phenylalanine or tryptophan. D genes are given only for firm matches. Only part of the rows carry a size: once, few, many, or a class if the clone is expanded.

>many|.|TRBV29-1|TRBJ1-5
TGCAGCGTAGCAGTTTACAATCAGCCCCAGCATTTT
CSVAVYNQPQHF
>.|.|TRBV19|TRBJ1-1
TGTGCCAGTAGTATAGACGAGGGGACAAGGAGGAACACTGAAGCTTTCTTT
CASSIDEGTRRNTEAFF
>.|.|TRBV15|TRBJ1-5
TGTGCCACCAGCGGGGATCATCAGCCCCAGCATTTT
CATSGDHQPQHF
>.|.|TRBV6-1|TRBJ1-1
TGTGCCAGCAGTGTAGCCCCCACAGGGCCTGAAGCTTTCTTT
CASSVAPTGPEAFF
>.|.|TRBV19|TRBJ1-2
TGTGCCAGTAGTCGGGGGGCGGATGGCTACACCTTC
CASSRGADGYTF
>once|.|TRBV28|TRBJ2-7
TGTGCCAGCAGTTTTGAGCCAGGCCCCTACGAGCAGTACTTC
CASSFEPGPYEQYF
>few|.|TRBV12-3/TRBV12-4|TRBJ1-2
TGTGCCAGCAGTTTTCATGTGGGCCGGGTGAACAACTATGGCTACACCTTC
CASSFHVGRVNNYGYTF
>many|TRBD2|TRBV12-3/TRBV12-4|TRBJ2-7
TGTGCCAGCAGTGGGACTAGCGGGCTCTTTTCCGAGCAGTACTTC
CASSGTSGLFSEQYF
>many|TRBD1|TRBV29-1|TRBJ2-7
TGCAGCGTACGGGACAGCTACGAGCAGTACTTC
CSVRDSYEQYF
>many|.|TRBV6-5|TRBJ1-1
TGTGCCAGCAGTTACCGGGCGGACATGGGAGATGTTTTCTTT
CASSYRADMGDVFF
>.|.|TRBV2|TRBJ2-5
TGTGCCAGCAGTGCCGCAGAGGCTGGGGAGACCCAGTACTTC
CASSAAEAGETQYF
>.|.|TRBV29-1|TRBJ1-1
TGCAGCATGTTGACAAACACTGAAGCTTTCTTT
CSMLTNTEAFF
>.|.|TRBV19|TRBJ2-1
TGTGCCAGTAGTATTTCCGGGGGAGGTCGTTACAATGAGCAGTTCTTC
CASSISGGGRYNEQFF
>.|.|TRBV9|TRBJ1-2
TGTGCCAGCAGCCCAAAAATAGACTATGGCTACACCTTC
CASSPKIDYGYTF
>many|TRBD1|TRBV7-2|TRBJ1-1
TGTGCCAGCAGCTTCGACAGGGGCACTGAAGCTTTCTTT
CASSFDRGTEAFF
>.|.|TRBV2|TRBJ2-2
TGTGCCAGCACCGAACGAGCTACCGGGAGCACCGGGGAGCTGTTTTTT
CASTERATGSTGELFF
>once|TRBD1|TRBV5-6|TRBJ2-5
TGTGCCAGCAGCCCTCGGACAGGGGCTAGGGAGACCCAGTACTTC
CASSPRTGARETQYF
>many|.|TRBV12-3/TRBV12-4|TRBJ2-5
TGTGCCAGCAGAAAAGCTTCGGGAGAGACCCAGTACTTC
CASRKASGETQYF
>many|.|TRBV7-9|TRBJ1-2
TGTGCCAGCAGCTTAGCCCAGGTCGCCTATGGCTACACCTTC
CASSLAQVAYGYTF
>.|.|TRBV9|TRBJ1-5
TGTGCCAGCAGCGGGGGGGCACCCTATGAGCCCCAGCATTTT
CASSGGAPYEPQHF
>.|TRBD2|TRBV7-2|TRBJ2-1
TGTGCCAGCAGCCCTCCAGCGGGAGGGTGGGCGAATGAGCAGTTCTTC
CASSPPAGGWANEQFF
>few|TRBD1|TRBV10-3|TRBJ2-7
TGTGCCATCAGTGAGCGACAGGGGGAACACTACGAGCAGTACTTC
CAISERQGEHYEQYF
>.|.|TRBV5-1|TRBJ2-7
TGCGCCAGCAGCTTGGAACAGGAGCAGTACTTC
CASSLEQEQYF
>.|TRBD1|TRBV19|TRBJ1-1
TGTGCCAGTGCCGGGACAGTGAACACTGAAGCTTTCTTT
CASAGTVNTEAFF